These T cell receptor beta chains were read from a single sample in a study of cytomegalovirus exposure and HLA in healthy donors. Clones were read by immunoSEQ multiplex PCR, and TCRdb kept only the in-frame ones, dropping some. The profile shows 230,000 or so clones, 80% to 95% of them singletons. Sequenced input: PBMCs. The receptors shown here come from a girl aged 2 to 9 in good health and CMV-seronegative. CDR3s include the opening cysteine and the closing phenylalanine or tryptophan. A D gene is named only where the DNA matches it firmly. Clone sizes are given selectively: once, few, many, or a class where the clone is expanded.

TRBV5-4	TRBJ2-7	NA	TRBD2	CASSLTSDYEQYF	TGTGCCAGCAGCTTAACTAGCGACTACGAGCAGTACTTC
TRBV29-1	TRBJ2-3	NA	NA	CSVLVLTDTQYF	TGCAGCGTACTAGTCCTCACAGATACGCAGTATTTT
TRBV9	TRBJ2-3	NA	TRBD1	CASSSRTGTTDTQYF	TGTGCCAGCAGCTCCCGGACAGGGACAACAGATACGCAGTATTTT
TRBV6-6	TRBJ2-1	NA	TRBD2	CASSPGGSPYNEQFF	TGTGCCAGCAGCCCCGGCGGGAGCCCCTACAATGAGCAGTTCTTC
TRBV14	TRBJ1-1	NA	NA	CASSQEGIRAEAFF	TGTGCCAGCAGCCAAGAAGGGATCAGGGCTGAAGCTTTCTTT
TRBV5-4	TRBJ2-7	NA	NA	CASSLGERAGYEQYF	TGTGCCAGCAGCTTGGGCGAGCGAGCGGGTTACGAGCAGTACTTC
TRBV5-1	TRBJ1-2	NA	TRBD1	CASSLGQGDYGYTF	TGCGCCAGCAGCTTAGGACAGGGAGACTATGGCTACACCTTC
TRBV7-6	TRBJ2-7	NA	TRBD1	CASSPAPGQGLYEQYF	TGTGCCAGCAGCCCCGCCCCAGGACAGGGTTTATACGAGCAGTACTTC
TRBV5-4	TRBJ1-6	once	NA	CASSLGGATDSNSPLHF	TGTGCCAGCAGCTTGGGCGGGGCGACTGACTCTAATTCACCCCTCCACTTT
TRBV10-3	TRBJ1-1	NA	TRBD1	CAIKLQGDAEAFF	TGTGCCATTAAACTACAGGGGGACGCTGAAGCTTTCTTT
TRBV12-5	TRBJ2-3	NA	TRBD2	CASGSLPSGKGTDTQYF	TGTGCTAGTGGTTCACTCCCTAGCGGGAAGGGCACAGATACGCAGTATTTT
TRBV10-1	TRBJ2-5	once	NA	CASTELVTTGEDKETQYF	TGCGCCAGCACCGAGTTGGTAACCACAGGGGAGGACAAGGAGACCCAGTACTTC
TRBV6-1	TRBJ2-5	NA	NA	CASSGVAGPTYQETQYF	TGTGCCAGCAGTGGGGTGGCGGGGCCTACGTACCAAGAGACCCAGTACTTC
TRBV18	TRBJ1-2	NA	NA	CASSPRRGGYTF	TGTGCCAGCTCACCCCGTCGAGGGGGCTACACCTTC
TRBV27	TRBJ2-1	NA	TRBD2	CASSLRGTSVGYNEQFF	TGTGCCAGCAGTTTAAGGGGGACTAGTGTGGGATACAATGAGCAGTTCTTC
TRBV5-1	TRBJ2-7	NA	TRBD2	CASSLAAGGREQYF	TGCGCCAGCAGCTTGGCTGCGGGGGGGCGAGAGCAGTACTTC
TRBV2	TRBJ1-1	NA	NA	CASTGTLGTEAFF	TGTGCCAGCACGGGGACTTTAGGCACTGAAGCTTTCTTT
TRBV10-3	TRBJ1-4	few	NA	CAISSREAGDNEKLFF	TGTGCCATCAGTTCGCGCGAGGCAGGGGATAATGAAAAACTGTTTTTT
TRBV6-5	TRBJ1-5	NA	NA	CASSYHRDQPQHF	TGTGCCAGCAGTTACCACAGGGATCAGCCCCAGCATTTT
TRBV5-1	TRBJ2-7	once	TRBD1	CASSPGQGLNEQYF	TGCGCCAGCAGCCCAGGACAGGGGTTAAACGAGCAGTACTTC
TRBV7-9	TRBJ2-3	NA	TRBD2	CSSSLTSGGPRTDTQYF	TGTTCCAGCAGCTTAACTAGCGGGGGGCCACGCACAGATACGCAGTATTTT
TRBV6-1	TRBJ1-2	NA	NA	CASSVKQYGYTF	TGTGCCAGCAGTGTAAAACAATATGGCTACACCTTC
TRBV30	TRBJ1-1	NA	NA	CAWSYREGTEAFF	TGTGCCTGGAGTTACAGGGAGGGTACTGAAGCTTTCTTT
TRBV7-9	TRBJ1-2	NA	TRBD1	CASSLEGQFHGYTF	TGTGCCAGCAGCTTAGAGGGACAGTTCCATGGCTACACCTTC
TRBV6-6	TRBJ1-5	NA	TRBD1	CASSLDRASNQPQHF	TGTGCCAGCAGCCTCGACAGGGCTAGCAATCAGCCCCAGCATTTT
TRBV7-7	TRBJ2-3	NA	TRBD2	CASSPGTSGRGADTQYF	TGTGCCAGCTCGCCCGGGACTAGCGGGAGAGGGGCAGATACGCAGTATTTT
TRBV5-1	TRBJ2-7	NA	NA	CASSPSYEQYF	TGCGCCAGCAGCCCGTCCTACGAGCAGTACTTC
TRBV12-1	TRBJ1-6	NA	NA	CASRGPGTGIRSYNSPLHF	TGTGCCAGCAGAGGTCCCGGGACAGGGATAAGATCCTATAATTCACCCCTCCACTTT
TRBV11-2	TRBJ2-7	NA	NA	CASSPIVKLYEQYF	TGTGCCAGCAGCCCAATTGTCAAGCTATACGAGCAGTACTTC
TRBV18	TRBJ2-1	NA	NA	CASSPLPGYEQFF	TGTGCCAGCTCACCACTCCCAGGATATGAGCAGTTCTTC
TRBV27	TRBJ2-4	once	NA	CASSSVEGDLSGIQYF	TGTGCCAGCAGTTCGGTAGAGGGTGACCTCTCAGGCATTCAGTACTTC
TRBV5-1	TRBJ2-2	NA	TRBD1	CASRRDRDPSGELFF	TGCGCCAGCAGACGGGACAGGGACCCCTCCGGGGAGCTGTTTTTT
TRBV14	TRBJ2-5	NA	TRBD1	CASSLAGQGALETQYF	TGTGCCAGCAGCCTAGCGGGACAGGGGGCCTTGGAGACCCAGTACTTC
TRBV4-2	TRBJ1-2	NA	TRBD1	CASSQDTGVTHGYTF	TGTGCCAGCAGCCAAGATACAGGGGTAACCCATGGCTACACCTTC
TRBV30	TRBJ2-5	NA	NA	CAWEDRSQETQYF	TGTGCCTGGGAAGACAGATCCCAAGAGACCCAGTACTTC
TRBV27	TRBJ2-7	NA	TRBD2	CASSIGLATSYEQYF	TGTGCCAGCAGTATTGGACTAGCGACCTCCTACGAGCAGTACTTC
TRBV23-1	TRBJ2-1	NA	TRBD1	CASYSTGQPYNEQFF	TGCGCCAGCTACTCGACGGGACAGCCTTACAATGAGCAGTTCTTC
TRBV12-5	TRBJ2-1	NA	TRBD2	CASGLLAVYNEQFF	TGTGCTAGTGGTTTACTAGCGGTTTACAATGAGCAGTTCTTC
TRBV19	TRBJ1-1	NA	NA	CASSIGFGNQRGHTEAFF	TGTGCCAGTAGTATTGGATTTGGAAACCAACGAGGGCACACTGAAGCTTTCTTT
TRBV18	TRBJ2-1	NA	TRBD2	CASSPLPQIPGLANNEQFF	TGTGCCAGCTCACCACTGCCACAAATCCCGGGACTAGCAAACAATGAGCAGTTCTTC
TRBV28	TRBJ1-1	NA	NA	CASSLSGRGLAEAFF	TGTGCCAGCAGTTTATCGGGGAGAGGTTTGGCTGAAGCTTTCTTT
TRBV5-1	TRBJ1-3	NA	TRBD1	CASSLGTATGNTIYF	TGCGCCAGCAGCCTCGGGACAGCCACTGGAAACACCATATATTTT
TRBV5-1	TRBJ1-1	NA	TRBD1	CASSQGQGARAEAFF	TGCGCCAGCAGCCAGGGACAGGGGGCGCGCGCTGAAGCTTTCTTT
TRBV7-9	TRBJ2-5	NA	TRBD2	CASSLTSGGPQETQYF	TGTGCCAGCAGCCTTACTAGCGGGGGGCCCCAAGAGACCCAGTACTTC
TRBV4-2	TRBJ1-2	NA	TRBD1	CASSQAQGKNYGYTF	TGTGCCAGCAGCCAAGCACAGGGGAAGAACTATGGCTACACCTTC
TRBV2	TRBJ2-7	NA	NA	CASSVTGTHEQYF	TGTGCCAGCAGCGTGACAGGTACCCACGAGCAGTACTTC
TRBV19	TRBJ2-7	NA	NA	CATQGHPYEQYF	TGTGCCACCCAGGGACACCCCTACGAGCAGTACTTC
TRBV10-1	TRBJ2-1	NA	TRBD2	CASSRLAGAEGEQFF	TGCGCCAGCAGCAGACTAGCGGGAGCTGAGGGGGAGCAGTTCTTC
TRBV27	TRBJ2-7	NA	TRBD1	CASSLGTAYEQYF	TGTGCCAGCAGTTTAGGGACAGCCTACGAGCAGTACTTC
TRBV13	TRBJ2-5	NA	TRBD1	CASSPIGTGKRETQYF	TGTGCCAGCAGCCCCATCGGGACAGGGAAACGAGAGACCCAGTACTTC
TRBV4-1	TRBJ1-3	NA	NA	CASSPLMTDMNTIYF	TGCGCCAGCAGCCCTTTGATGACGGACATGAACACCATATATTTT
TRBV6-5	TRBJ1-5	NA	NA	CASSGGDYSNQPQHF	TGTGCCAGCAGTGGGGGGGATTATAGCAATCAGCCCCAGCATTTT
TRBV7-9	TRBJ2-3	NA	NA	CASSLEGFLGDTQYF	TGTGCCAGCAGCTTGGAGGGTTTCCTAGGGGATACGCAGTATTTT
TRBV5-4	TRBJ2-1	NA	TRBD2	CASSPGLAGGAEQFF	TGTGCCAGCAGTCCCGGACTAGCGGGAGGGGCTGAGCAGTTCTTC